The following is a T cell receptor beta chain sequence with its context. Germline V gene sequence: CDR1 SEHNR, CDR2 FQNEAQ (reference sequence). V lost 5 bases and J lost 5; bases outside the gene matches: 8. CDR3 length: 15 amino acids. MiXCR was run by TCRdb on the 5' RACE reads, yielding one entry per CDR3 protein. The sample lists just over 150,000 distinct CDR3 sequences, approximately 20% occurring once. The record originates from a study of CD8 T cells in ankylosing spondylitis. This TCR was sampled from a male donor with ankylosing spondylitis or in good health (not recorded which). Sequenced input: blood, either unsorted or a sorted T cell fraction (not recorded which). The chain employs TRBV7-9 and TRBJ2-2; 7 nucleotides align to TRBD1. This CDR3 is CASSPLTGLTGELFF. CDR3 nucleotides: TGTGCCAGCAGCCCATTGACAGGGTTGACCGGGGAGCTGTTTTTT.